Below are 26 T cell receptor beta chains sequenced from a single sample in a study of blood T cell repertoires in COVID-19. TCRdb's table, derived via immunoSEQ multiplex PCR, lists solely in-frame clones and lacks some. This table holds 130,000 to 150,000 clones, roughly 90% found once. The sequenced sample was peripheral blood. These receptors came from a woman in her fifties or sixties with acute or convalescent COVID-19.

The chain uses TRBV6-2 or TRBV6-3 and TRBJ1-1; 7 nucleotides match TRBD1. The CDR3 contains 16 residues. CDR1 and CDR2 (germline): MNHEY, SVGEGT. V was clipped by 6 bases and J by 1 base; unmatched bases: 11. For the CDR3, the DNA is TGTGCCAGCAGCCCTTTCCGGGACAGATGGAACACTGAAGCTTTCTTT. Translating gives CASSPFRDRWNTEAFF.

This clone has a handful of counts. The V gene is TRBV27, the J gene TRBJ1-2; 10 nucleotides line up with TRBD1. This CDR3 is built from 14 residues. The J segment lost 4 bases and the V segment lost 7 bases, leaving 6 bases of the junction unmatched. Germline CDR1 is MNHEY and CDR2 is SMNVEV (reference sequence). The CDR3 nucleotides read TGTGCCAGCAAAACCGGGACAGGGGCCTATGGCTACACCTTC. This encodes CASKTGTGAYGYTF.

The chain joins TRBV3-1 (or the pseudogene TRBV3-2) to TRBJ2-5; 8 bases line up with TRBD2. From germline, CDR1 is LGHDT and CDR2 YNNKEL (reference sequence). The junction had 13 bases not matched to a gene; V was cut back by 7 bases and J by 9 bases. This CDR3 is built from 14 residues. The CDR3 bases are TGTGCCAGCACCCCTAGCATTTCAGCGGGGGCCCAGTACTTC. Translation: CASTPSISAGAQYF.

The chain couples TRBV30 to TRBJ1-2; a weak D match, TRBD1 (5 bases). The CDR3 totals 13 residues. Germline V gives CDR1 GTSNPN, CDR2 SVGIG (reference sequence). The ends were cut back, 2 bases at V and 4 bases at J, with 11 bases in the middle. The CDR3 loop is CAWSLDRGYGYTF. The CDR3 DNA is TGTGCCTGGAGTCTTGACAGAGGCTATGGCTACACCTTC.

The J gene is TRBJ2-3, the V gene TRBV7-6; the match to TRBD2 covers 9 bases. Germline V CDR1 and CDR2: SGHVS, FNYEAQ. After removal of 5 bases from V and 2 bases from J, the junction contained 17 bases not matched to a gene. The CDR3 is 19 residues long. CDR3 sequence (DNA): TGTGCCAGCAGCCCTCAACCAGCGTCCCTAGCGGGGAACACAGATACGCAGTATTTT. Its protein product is CASSPQPASLAGNTDTQYF. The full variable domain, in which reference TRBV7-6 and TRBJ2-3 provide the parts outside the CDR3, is GAGVSQSPRYKVTKRGQDVALRCDPISGHVSLYWYRQALGQGPEFLTYFNYEAQQDKSGLPNDRFSAERPEGSISTLTIQRTEQRDSAMYRCASSPQPASLAGNTDTQYFGPGTRLTVL.

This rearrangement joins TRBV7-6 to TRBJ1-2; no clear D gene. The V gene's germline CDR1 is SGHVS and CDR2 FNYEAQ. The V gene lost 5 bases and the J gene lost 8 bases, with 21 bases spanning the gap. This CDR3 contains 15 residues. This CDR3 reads CASSPTRNGPMGYTF. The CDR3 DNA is TGTGCCAGCAGCCCTACGAGAAACGGTCCTATGGGCTACACCTTC.

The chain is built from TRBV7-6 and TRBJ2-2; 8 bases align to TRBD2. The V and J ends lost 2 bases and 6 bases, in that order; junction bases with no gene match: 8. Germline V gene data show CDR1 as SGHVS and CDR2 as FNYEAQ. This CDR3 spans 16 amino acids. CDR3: CASSLYNVGRAGELFF. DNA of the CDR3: TGTGCCAGCAGCTTATACAACGTCGGGAGGGCCGGGGAGCTGTTTTTT.

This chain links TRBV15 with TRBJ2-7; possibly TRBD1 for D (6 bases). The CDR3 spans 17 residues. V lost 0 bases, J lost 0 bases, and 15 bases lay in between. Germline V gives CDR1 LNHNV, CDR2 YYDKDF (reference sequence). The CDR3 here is CATSRDNYGTSSYEQYF. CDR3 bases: TGTGCCACCAGCAGAGATAACTATGGGACATCCTCCTACGAGCAGTACTTC. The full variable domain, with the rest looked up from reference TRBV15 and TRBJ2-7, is DAMVIQNPRYQVTQFGKPVTLSCSQTLNHNVMYWYQQKSSQAPKLLFHYYDKDFNNEADTPDNFQSRRPNTSFCFLDIRSPGLGDTAMYLCATSRDNYGTSSYEQYFGPGTRLTVT.

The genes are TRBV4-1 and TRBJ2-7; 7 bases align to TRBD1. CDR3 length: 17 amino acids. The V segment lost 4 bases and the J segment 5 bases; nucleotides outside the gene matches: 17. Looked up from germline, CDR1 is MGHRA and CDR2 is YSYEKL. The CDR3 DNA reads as TGCGCCAGCAGCCTGGGGCAGGGGGTTTGGGCTAAGGACGAGCAGTACTTC. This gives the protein CASSLGQGVWAKDEQYF.

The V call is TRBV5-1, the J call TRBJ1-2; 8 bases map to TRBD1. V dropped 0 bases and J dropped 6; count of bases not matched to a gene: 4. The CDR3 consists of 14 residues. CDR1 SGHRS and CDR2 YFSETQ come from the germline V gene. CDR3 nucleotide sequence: TGCGCCAGCAGCTTGGGTCAGGGGGCTGATGGCTACACCTTC. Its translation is CASSLGQGADGYTF.

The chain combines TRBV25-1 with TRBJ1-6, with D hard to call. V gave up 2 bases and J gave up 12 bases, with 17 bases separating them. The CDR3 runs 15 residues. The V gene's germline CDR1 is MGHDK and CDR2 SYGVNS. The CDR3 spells CASSETVGPMVPLHF. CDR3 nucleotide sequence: TGTGCCAGCAGTGAAACGGTGGGCCCTATGGTACCCCTCCACTTT.

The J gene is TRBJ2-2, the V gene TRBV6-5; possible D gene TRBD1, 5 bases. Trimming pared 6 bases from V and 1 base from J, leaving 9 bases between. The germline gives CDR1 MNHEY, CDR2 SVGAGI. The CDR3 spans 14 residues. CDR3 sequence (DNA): TGTGCCAGCAGCAGGACATTGAACACCGGGGAGCTGTTTTTT. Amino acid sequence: CASSRTLNTGELFF.

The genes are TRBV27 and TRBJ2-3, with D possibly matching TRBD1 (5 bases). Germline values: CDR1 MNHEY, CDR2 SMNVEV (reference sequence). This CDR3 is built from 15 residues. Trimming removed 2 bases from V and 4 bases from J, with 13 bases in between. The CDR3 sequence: CASSLVPREADTQYF. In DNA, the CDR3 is TGTGCCAGCAGTTTAGTTCCCAGGGAAGCAGATACGCAGTATTTT.

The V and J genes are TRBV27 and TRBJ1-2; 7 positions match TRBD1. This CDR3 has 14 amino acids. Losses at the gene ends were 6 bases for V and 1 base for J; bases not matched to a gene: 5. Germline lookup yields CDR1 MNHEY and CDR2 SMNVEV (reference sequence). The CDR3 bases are TGTGCCAGCAGCGCAGGGGGGATTAACTATGGCTACACCTTC. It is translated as CASSAGGINYGYTF.

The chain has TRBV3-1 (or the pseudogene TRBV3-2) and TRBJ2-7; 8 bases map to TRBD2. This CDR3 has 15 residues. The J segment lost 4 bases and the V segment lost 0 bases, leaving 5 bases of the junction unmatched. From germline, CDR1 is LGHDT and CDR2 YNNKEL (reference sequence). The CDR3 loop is CASSQEPAGGYEQYF. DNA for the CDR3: TGTGCCAGCAGCCAAGAACCGGCGGGGGGATACGAGCAGTACTTC.

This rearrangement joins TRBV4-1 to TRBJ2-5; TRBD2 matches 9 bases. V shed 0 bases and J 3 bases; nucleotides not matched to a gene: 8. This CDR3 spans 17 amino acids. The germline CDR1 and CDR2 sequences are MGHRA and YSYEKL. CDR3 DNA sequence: TGCGCCAGCAGCCAAGAAGCGGCGGGGGGGTTGGAAGAGACCCAGTACTTC. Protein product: CASSQEAAGGLEETQYF.

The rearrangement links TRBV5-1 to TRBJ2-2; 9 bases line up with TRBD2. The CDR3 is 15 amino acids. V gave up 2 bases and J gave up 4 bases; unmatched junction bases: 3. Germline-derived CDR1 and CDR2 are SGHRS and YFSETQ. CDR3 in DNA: TGCGCCAGCAGCTTCTCAGCGGGAGGCACCGGGGAGCTGTTTTTT. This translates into CASSFSAGGTGELFF.

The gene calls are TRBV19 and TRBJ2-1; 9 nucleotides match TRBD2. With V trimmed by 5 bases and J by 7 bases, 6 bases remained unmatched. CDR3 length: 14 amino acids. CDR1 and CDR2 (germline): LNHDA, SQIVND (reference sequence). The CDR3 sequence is CASSFSGRANEQFF. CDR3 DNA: TGTGCCAGTAGTTTTAGCGGGAGAGCGAATGAGCAGTTCTTC. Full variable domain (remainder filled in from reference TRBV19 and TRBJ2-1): DGGITQSPKYLFRKEGQNVTLSCEQNLNHDAMYWYRQDPGQGLRLIYYSQIVNDFQKGDIAEGYSVSREKKESFPLTVTSAQKNPTAFYLCASSFSGRANEQFFGPGTRLTVL.

The DNA for the CDR3 is TGTGCCTGGAGCCCTCCGGGAAATAATTCACCCCTCCACTTT. It encodes CAWSPPGNNSPLHF. This chain joins TRBV30 and TRBJ1-6; D unclear. This CDR3 comprises 14 residues. The germline V gene encodes CDR1 GTSNPN and CDR2 SVGIG (reference sequence). Trimming removed 3 bases from V and 5 bases from J, with 11 bases in between.

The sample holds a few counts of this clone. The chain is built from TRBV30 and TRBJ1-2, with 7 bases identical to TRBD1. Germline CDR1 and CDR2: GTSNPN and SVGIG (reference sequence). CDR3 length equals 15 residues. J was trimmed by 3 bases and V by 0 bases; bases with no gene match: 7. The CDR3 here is CAWSVAGRGDYGYTF. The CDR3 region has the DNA TGTGCCTGGAGTGTCGCAGGCAGGGGGGACTATGGCTACACCTTC. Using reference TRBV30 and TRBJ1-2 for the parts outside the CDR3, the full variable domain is SQTIHQWPATLVQPVGSPLSLECTVEGTSNPNLYWYRQAAGRGLQLLFYSVGIGQISSEVPQNLSASRPQDRQFILSSKKLLLSDSGFYLCAWSVAGRGDYGYTFGSGTRLTVV.

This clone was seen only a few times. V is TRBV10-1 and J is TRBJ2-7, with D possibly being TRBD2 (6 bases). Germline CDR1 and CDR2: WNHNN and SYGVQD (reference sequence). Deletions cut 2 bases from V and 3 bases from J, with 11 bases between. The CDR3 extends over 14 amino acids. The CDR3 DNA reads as TGCGCCAGCAGTGAGGGCAATAGCGGCTACGAGCAGTACTTC. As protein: CASSEGNSGYEQYF.

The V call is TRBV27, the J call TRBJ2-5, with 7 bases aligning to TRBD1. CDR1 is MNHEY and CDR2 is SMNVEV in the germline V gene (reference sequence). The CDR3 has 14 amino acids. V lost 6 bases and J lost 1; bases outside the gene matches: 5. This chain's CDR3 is CASSLDRAQETQYF. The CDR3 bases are TGTGCCAGCAGCCTAGACAGGGCCCAAGAGACCCAGTACTTC.

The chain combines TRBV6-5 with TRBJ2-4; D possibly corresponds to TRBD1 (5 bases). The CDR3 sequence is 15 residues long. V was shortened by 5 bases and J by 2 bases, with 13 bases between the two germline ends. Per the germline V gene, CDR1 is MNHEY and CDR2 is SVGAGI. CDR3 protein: CASSRSQGSKNIQYF. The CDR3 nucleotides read TGTGCCAGCAGTCGGTCTCAGGGATCCAAAAACATTCAGTACTTC.

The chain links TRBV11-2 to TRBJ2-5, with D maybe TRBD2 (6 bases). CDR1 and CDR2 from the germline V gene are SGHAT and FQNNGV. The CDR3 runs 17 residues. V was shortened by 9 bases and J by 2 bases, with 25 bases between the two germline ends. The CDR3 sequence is CASALATPWPGQETQYF. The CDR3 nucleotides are TGTGCCAGTGCCCTAGCGACCCCTTGGCCCGGGCAAGAGACCCAGTACTTC.

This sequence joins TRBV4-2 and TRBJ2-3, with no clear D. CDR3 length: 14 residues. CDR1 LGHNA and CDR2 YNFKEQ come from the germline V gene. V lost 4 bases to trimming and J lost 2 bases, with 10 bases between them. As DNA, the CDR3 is TGTGCCAGCAGCCGAGACCCAAACACAGATACGCAGTATTTT. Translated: CASSRDPNTDTQYF.

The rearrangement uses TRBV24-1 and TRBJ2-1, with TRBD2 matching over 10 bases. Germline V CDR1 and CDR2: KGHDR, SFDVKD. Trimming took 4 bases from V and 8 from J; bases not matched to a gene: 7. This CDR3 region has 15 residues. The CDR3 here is CATSDLAGGTDEQFF. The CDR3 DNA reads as TGTGCCACCAGTGACTTAGCGGGAGGTACTGATGAGCAGTTCTTC.